Listed below are T cell receptor beta chains from one sample, sequenced in a study of T-cell reconstitution after alpha-beta-depleted transplantation in children. TCRdb reprocessed the PCR reads with MiXCR, giving one entry per CDR3 protein. The sample yields around 270,000 distinct CDR3 sequences, over 7.5% seen once. The source material was peripheral blood, sampled 360 days after TCRalphabeta/CD19-depleted stem cell transplant. The source is a female patient between 2 and 15 years old who had a stem cell transplant for Fanconi anemia, so the T cells may come from the graft donor. Both conserved end residues are part of each CDR3. D genes are given only for firm matches. A clone size is listed for some rows: how often the clone was seen (once, few, many), or a class if it is expanded.

j_gene | abundance | d_gene | v_gene | CDR3aa | CDR3nt
TRBJ2-1 | NA | TRBD2 | TRBV6-1 | CATKGSGGNSYNEQFF | TGTGCCACTAAGGGTAGCGGGGGGAATTCCTACAATGAGCAGTTCTTC
TRBJ1-4 | NA | NA | TRBV7-9 | CASSSQQGPNEKLFF | TGTGCCAGCAGCTCACAACAGGGTCCCAATGAAAAACTGTTTTTT
TRBJ1-2 | NA | NA | TRBV11-2 | CASSLRGASGALNYGYTF | TGTGCCAGCAGCTTAAGAGGCGCGTCGGGTGCCCTGAACTATGGCTACACCTTC
TRBJ2-5 | few | NA | TRBV7-2 | CASSLARFQETQYF | TGTGCCAGCAGCTTAGCCAGGTTTCAAGAGACCCAGTACTTC
TRBJ2-1 | many | TRBD2 | TRBV24-1 | CATSDRTSGYNEQFF | TGTGCCACCAGTGATCGGACTAGCGGCTACAATGAGCAGTTCTTC
TRBJ2-7 | few | TRBD2 | TRBV19 | CASRPSGVIYEQYF | TGTGCCAGTAGGCCCAGCGGGGTGATCTACGAGCAGTACTTC
TRBJ2-3 | few | NA | TRBV3-1 | CASSRPSATTDTQYF | TGTGCCAGCAGCCGTCCTAGCGCCACCACAGATACGCAGTATTTT
TRBJ1-2 | few | TRBD1 | TRBV6-5 | CASSYSWTGLLIGYTF | TGTGCCAGCAGTTACTCCTGGACAGGGCTTCTTATCGGCTACACCTTC
TRBJ2-2 | many | NA | TRBV29-1 | CSVVEARGRTGELFF | TGCAGCGTTGTGGAGGCCAGGGGAAGGACCGGGGAGCTGTTTTTT
TRBJ1-2 | many | NA | TRBV12-3/TRBV12-4 | CASRPSGRDYGYTF | TGTGCCAGCAGACCCTCGGGGAGAGACTATGGCTACACCTTC
TRBJ1-6 | many | TRBD1 | TRBV9 | CASSLMGQGYSPLHF | TGTGCCAGCAGTCTAATGGGACAGGGGTATTCACCCCTCCACTTT
TRBJ1-2 | few | NA | TRBV10-3 | CAISEGVRAQGVFYGYTF | TGTGCCATCAGTGAGGGGGTTAGGGCACAAGGTGTGTTCTATGGCTACACCTTC
TRBJ2-1 | many | TRBD1 | TRBV25-1 | CASSEHGTGYNEQFF | TGTGCCAGCAGTGAACATGGGACAGGGTACAATGAGCAGTTCTTC
TRBJ1-2 | many | NA | TRBV5-1 | CASSLEPGNGYTF | TGCGCCAGCAGCTTGGAACCCGGAAATGGCTACACCTTC
TRBJ1-6 | many | NA | TRBV5-1 | CASSSGYSPLHF | TGCGCCAGCAGCTCTGGGTATTCACCCCTCCACTTT
TRBJ1-4 | few | NA | TRBV9 | CASSSGGPQLFF | TGTGCCAGCAGTTCCGGGGGGCCCCAACTGTTTTTT
TRBJ2-7 | many | NA | TRBV6-5 | CATATEYEQYF | TGTGCCACCGCAACAGAGTACGAGCAGTACTTC
TRBJ2-7 | many | TRBD2 | TRBV12-3/TRBV12-4 | CASSLVGGGLNEQYF | TGTGCCAGCAGCCTGGTTGGGGGGGGACTGAACGAGCAGTACTTC
TRBJ2-5 | few | NA | TRBV24-1 | CATSDLPRGGRQYF | TGTGCCACCAGTGATTTGCCCAGGGGGGGTCGTCAGTACTTC
TRBJ2-1 | NA | TRBD2 | TRBV4-3 | CASSQDRGRGGFFSYNEQFF | TGCGCCAGCAGCCAAGATCGTGGGCGGGGGGGATTTTTCTCCTACAATGAGCAGTTCTTC
TRBJ2-1 | many | TRBD2 | TRBV20-1 | CSARGTSATEQFF | TGCAGTGCTAGGGGGACTAGCGCTACCGAGCAGTTCTTC
TRBJ2-3 | many | NA | TRBV11-2 | CASSLAGQRGEDTQYF | TGTGCCAGCAGCTTAGCCGGGCAGAGGGGAGAAGATACGCAGTATTTT
TRBJ1-1 | many | TRBD1 | TRBV6-1 | CASREGQSPEAFF | TGTGCCAGCAGGGAGGGACAGAGCCCTGAAGCTTTCTTT
TRBJ1-4 | many | NA | TRBV20-1 | CSARRLSEKLFF | TGCAGTGCTCGTAGACTGAGTGAAAAACTGTTTTTT
TRBJ2-7 | many | NA | TRBV7-9 | CASSLEGGSEQYF | TGTGCCAGCAGCTTAGAGGGGGGTAGCGAGCAGTACTTC
TRBJ1-6 | NA | NA | TRBV5-1 | CASSLESMGSNSPLHF | TGCGCCAGCAGCTTGGAATCCATGGGCTCAAATTCACCCCTCCACTTT
TRBJ1-1 | few | TRBD1 | TRBV19 | CASTYNRGTEAFF | TGTGCCAGTACTTACAACAGGGGCACTGAAGCTTTCTTT
TRBJ2-7 | many | TRBD2 | TRBV12-3/TRBV12-4 | CASSWTSGRTYEQYF | TGTGCCAGCAGTTGGACTAGCGGGAGAACCTACGAGCAGTACTTC
TRBJ2-7 | NA | TRBD2 | TRBV5-1 | CASSWGGGPAYEQYF | TGCGCCAGCAGCTGGGGGGGAGGGCCGGCCTACGAGCAGTACTTC
TRBJ1-2 | NA | NA | TRBV7-9 | CASNGRALGDYGYTF | TGTGCCAGCAATGGCCGGGCGTTAGGAGACTATGGCTACACCTTC
TRBJ1-3 | NA | NA | TRBV27 | CASSFASGNTIYF | TGTGCCAGCAGTTTTGCCTCTGGAAACACCATATATTTT
TRBJ1-4 | few | NA | TRBV16 | CASSQWRHSTNEKLFF | TGTGCCAGCAGCCAATGGAGGCATTCAACTAATGAAAAACTGTTTTTT
TRBJ2-5 | many | TRBD1 | TRBV29-1 | CSVDRGQETQYF | TGCAGCGTAGACAGGGGCCAAGAGACCCAGTACTTC
TRBJ2-2 | many | NA | TRBV5-6 | CASSFRRGGWTGELFF | TGTGCCAGCAGCTTTCGGAGGGGAGGATGGACCGGGGAGCTGTTTTTT
TRBJ2-5 | few | NA | TRBV20-1 | CSDSKETQYF | TGCAGTGACTCCAAAGAGACCCAGTACTTC
TRBJ2-1 | many | NA | TRBV5-1 | CASASPSYNEQFF | TGCGCCAGCGCCTCCCCCTCTTACAATGAGCAGTTCTTC
TRBJ1-1 | NA | NA | TRBV10-3 | CATCLSGGGNTEAFF | TGTGCCACCTGCCTTTCTGGGGGGGGAAACACTGAAGCTTTCTTT
TRBJ2-1 | many | TRBD2 | TRBV4-1 | CASSQGSGRTLYNEQFF | TGCGCCAGCAGCCAAGGTAGCGGGAGGACCCTCTACAATGAGCAGTTCTTC
TRBJ2-1 | many | NA | TRBV28 | CASSFHEQFF | TGTGCCAGCAGTTTTCATGAGCAGTTCTTC
TRBJ2-5 | few | NA | TRBV14 | CASSQDNQETQYF | TGTGCCAGCAGCCAAGACAACCAAGAGACCCAGTACTTC
TRBJ2-3 | NA | TRBD2 | TRBV2 | CASRRLAGGGTDTQYF | TGTGCCAGCAGGAGACTAGCGGGGGGAGGCACAGATACGCAGTATTTT
TRBJ1-1 | NA | NA | TRBV18 | CASSPTVSLNTEAFF | TGTGCCAGCTCACCCACGGTGAGTCTGAACACTGAAGCTTTCTTT
TRBJ1-1 | many | NA | TRBV6-5 | CATKVRNTEAFF | TGTGCCACCAAAGTCCGGAACACTGAAGCTTTCTTT
TRBJ2-2 | few | TRBD1 | TRBV5-5 | CASSLQGARGGELFF | TGTGCCAGCAGCCTCCAGGGGGCGCGGGGCGGGGAGCTGTTTTTT
TRBJ2-3 | many | TRBD2 | TRBV12-3/TRBV12-4 | CASSSPRRGGSNTDTQYF | TGTGCCAGCAGTTCCCCACGCCGCGGGGGTTCTAACACAGATACGCAGTATTTT
TRBJ2-3 | few | TRBD1 | TRBV12-5 | CASGRTDRSDTQYF | TGTGCTAGTGGCCGTACGGACAGGTCAGATACGCAGTATTTT
TRBJ2-2 | many | NA | TRBV12-3/TRBV12-4 | CASSYLGTAKTGELFF | TGTGCCAGCAGTTACTTAGGGACGGCGAAGACCGGGGAGCTGTTTTTT
TRBJ2-2 | few | NA | TRBV27 | CASSQYPGLDTGELFF | TGTGCCAGCAGCCAATACCCGGGACTTGACACCGGGGAGCTGTTTTTT
TRBJ2-2 | many | NA | TRBV12-3/TRBV12-4 | CASSLRRGQDGELFF | TGTGCCAGCAGTTTAAGGAGGGGGCAGGACGGGGAGCTGTTTTTT
TRBJ1-2 | NA | NA | TRBV3-1 | CASGPGRPGHHYGYTF | TGTGCCAGCGGACCGGGGAGGCCAGGTCACCACTATGGCTACACCTTC
TRBJ2-7 | few | NA | TRBV13 | CASSLSAVRLYEQYF | TGTGCCAGCAGTCTTTCGGCCGTCCGGCTGTACGAGCAGTACTTC
TRBJ2-7 | many | NA | TRBV5-1 | CASSSARMQGAYEQYF | TGCGCCAGCAGCTCCGCCCGAATGCAAGGGGCCTACGAGCAGTACTTC
TRBJ2-3 | NA | NA | TRBV11-2 | CASSPALFTQYF | TGTGCCAGCAGCCCTGCTCTGTTTACGCAGTATTTT
TRBJ1-1 | few | NA | TRBV7-6 | CASSLGTQNTEAFF | TGTGCCAGCAGCTTAGGGACACAGAACACTGAAGCTTTCTTT
TRBJ1-1 | many | TRBD1 | TRBV6-5 | CASGRDRDTEAFF | TGTGCCAGTGGACGGGACAGGGACACTGAAGCTTTCTTT